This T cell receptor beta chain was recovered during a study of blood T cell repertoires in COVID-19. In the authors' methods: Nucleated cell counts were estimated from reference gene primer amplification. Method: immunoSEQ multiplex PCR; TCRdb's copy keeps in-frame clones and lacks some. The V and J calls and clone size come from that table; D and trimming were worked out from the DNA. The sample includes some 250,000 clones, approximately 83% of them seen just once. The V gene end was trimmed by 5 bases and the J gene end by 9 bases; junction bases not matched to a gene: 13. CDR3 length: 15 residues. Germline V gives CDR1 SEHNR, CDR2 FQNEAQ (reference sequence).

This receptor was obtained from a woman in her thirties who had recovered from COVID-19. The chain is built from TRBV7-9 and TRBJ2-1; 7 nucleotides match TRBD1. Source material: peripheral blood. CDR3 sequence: CASSRPGTASSEQFF. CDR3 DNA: TGTGCCAGCAGCCGCCCCGGGACAGCCAGCAGTGAGCAGTTCTTC. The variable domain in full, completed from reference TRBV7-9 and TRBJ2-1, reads DTGVSQNPRHKITKRGQNVTFRCDPISEHNRLYWYRQTLGQGPEFLTYFQNEAQLEKSRLLSDRFSAERPKGSFSTLEIQRTEQGDSAMYLCASSRPGTASSEQFFGPGTRLTVL.